This TCR beta chain was captured in a study of OX40 agonist ivuxolimab in advanced cancers. Study observations and caveats: Patients who responded partially at 0.1-3.0 mg/kg showed clonal expansion ranking among the lowest.

About this clone: Antigen unknown.

Using immunoSEQ multiplex PCR, the repertoire was profiled, and TCRdb retains in-frame clones only, with some absent. The table lists roughly 86,000 clones, 90% to 95% of them singletons. Source: CD4+ or CD8+ T cells sorted from blood, taken in a trial of the OX40 agonist ivuxolimab. The receptor comes from an adult with an advanced solid tumor such as melanoma, head and neck, liver or kidney cancer.

The CDR3 DNA is TGTGCCAGCAGCTTGCGACAGATCTCCTACAATGAGCAGTTCTTC. Its protein is CASSLRQISYNEQFF. The rearrangement links TRBV5-4 to TRBJ2-1, with a weak D call TRBD1 (5 bases). Trimming stripped 1 base from V and 0 bases from J, with 8 bases between. Germline V gene sequence: CDR1 SGHNT, CDR2 YYREEE (reference sequence). The length of the CDR3 is 15 residues.